One and the same sample provided the 17 T cell receptor beta chains below, sequenced in a study of blood T cells in healthy people across ages. Using a J-beta primer mix together with a sample-barcoded 5' primer, a second PCR was run for about 7 to 12 cycles. Via MiXCR, TCRdb re-called the 5' RACE reads, giving one row per CDR3 protein. The sample records about 1.4 million distinct CDR3 sequences, around 59% being singletons. The source material was blood. All receptors derive from a man aged 18-30 years in good health.

The chain has TRBV7-9 and TRBJ2-4; TRBD1 agrees at 7 bases. Near its end, the DNA agrees better with TRBJ2-7, so the J call may be wrong. The germline CDR1 and CDR2 sequences are SEHNR and FQNEAQ (reference sequence). This CDR3 has 16 amino acids. CDR3 residues: CASRETGMPRGGEQYF. CDR3 nucleotides: TGTGCCAGCAGGGAGACAGGGATGCCCCGTGGCGGCGAGCAGTACTTC.

The chain recombines TRBV20-1 with TRBJ2-7; a possible D gene is TRBD2 (5 bases). The CDR3 has 12 residues. Per the germline V gene, CDR1 is DFQATT and CDR2 is SNEGSKA (reference sequence). V was trimmed by 6 bases and J by 6 bases, leaving 15 bases between them. CDR3 in amino acids: CSAPTGSGEQYF. DNA of the CDR3: TGCAGTGCCCCAACGGGGTCCGGCGAGCAGTACTTC.

V gene TRBV7-6 combines with J gene TRBJ2-5, with 9 bases lining up with TRBD2. Germline CDR1 SGHVS, CDR2 FNYEAQ. J gave up 2 bases and V 2 bases, and 3 bases lay outside the gene matches. This CDR3 is 15 amino acids long. The CDR3: CASSLIAGVQETQYF. CDR3 nucleotide sequence: TGTGCCAGCAGCTTAATAGCGGGAGTTCAAGAGACCCAGTACTTC.

In this sample, this clonotype turned up once. This rearrangement joins TRBV6-6 to TRBJ2-1, with 8 bases lining up with TRBD2. The CDR3 extends over 17 amino acids. V was clipped by 4 bases and J by 5 bases; unmatched bases: 13. Germline lookup yields CDR1 MNHNY and CDR2 SVGAGI (reference sequence). The CDR3, as DNA: TGTGCCAGCAGTTTTAGCGGGGATCCTTTGGGTAACAATGAGCAGTTCTTC. It translates to CASSFSGDPLGNNEQFF.

This clonotype came up a few times. The DNA for the CDR3 is TGTGCCAGCTCACCCGACAGCCTGACTTCCTACGAGCAGTACTTC. It codes for CASSPDSLTSYEQYF. The V call is TRBV27, the J call TRBJ2-7; possible D gene TRBD1, 5 bases. The V and J ends lost 8 bases and 1 base respectively, with 18 bases between them. CDR1 and CDR2 (germline): MNHEY, SMNVEV (reference sequence). The CDR3 spans 15 residues.

A word on this clonotype: A read error may account for a junction end that differs from germline. The rearrangement uses TRBV7-2 and TRBJ2-5; D gene unclear. Germline loops: CDR1 SGHTA, CDR2 FQGNSA. This CDR3 has 15 residues. CDR3 amino acids: CASSLSSVTQETQYF. CDR3 sequence (DNA): TGTGCCAGCAGCTTAAGCTCGGTGACGCAAGAGACACAGTACTTC.

DNA of the CDR3: TGTGCCAGCAGCGTGGACCAAGGGAGGTATGGCTACACCTTC. Residues: CASSVDQGRYGYTF. This sequence joins TRBV5-5 and TRBJ1-2, with D hard to call. V lost 4 bases to trimming and J lost 5 bases, with 15 bases between them. The CDR3 sequence is 14 residues long. CDR1 and CDR2 (germline): SGHKS, YYEKEE (reference sequence).

This CDR3 is CASSSGQGLNYEQYF. As DNA, the CDR3 is TGTGCCAGCAGCTCAGGACAGGGGCTAAACTACGAGCAGTACTTC. The gene calls are TRBV7-6 and TRBJ2-5, with 9 bases that match TRBD1. The DNA end is a closer match to TRBJ2-7, so the J assignment may be wrong. The CDR3 totals 15 residues. CDR1 SGHVS and CDR2 FNYEAQ come from the germline V gene.

In its sample, this clonotype was seen a few times. The rearrangement uses TRBV9 and TRBJ2-1, with D possibly being TRBD1 or TRBD2 (5 bases each). Germline V CDR1 and CDR2: SGDLS, YYNGEE. The V end lost 0 bases, the J end lost 8 bases, and 9 bases lay between the germline ends. CDR3 length: 13 residues. CDR3 amino acids: CASSVGMGDEQFF. DNA for the CDR3: TGTGCCAGCAGCGTAGGAATGGGGGATGAGCAGTTCTTC.

This clonotype has only a few counts. In DNA, the CDR3 is TGCAGCGTTTGGGCCGGGCGGATTGGACCGAGGAGCTCCTACGAGCAGTACTTC. It yields the protein CSVWAGRIGPRSSYEQYF. The chain is built from TRBV29-1 and TRBJ2-7; D is uncertain. From germline, CDR1 is SQVTM and CDR2 ANQGSEA. The CDR3 contains 18 residues. V was cut by 5 bases and J by 0 bases, with 26 bases left in between.

This clonotype was seen a handful of times. V is TRBV28 and J is TRBJ2-7, with 8 nucleotides matching TRBD1. Germline V gives CDR1 MDHEN, CDR2 SYDVKM. The CDR3 is made up of 14 amino acids. J was trimmed by 1 base and V by 6 bases; bases with no gene match: 5. The DNA of the CDR3 is TGTGCCAGCAGACTGGGACAGGAGTCCTACGAGCAGTACTTC. Encoded protein: CASRLGQESYEQYF.

The chain carries TRBV28 and TRBJ2-4, with D maybe TRBD2 (6 bases). The J call may be wrong; the DNA end is better matched by TRBJ2-7. Germline V gene lookup returns CDR1 MDHEN and CDR2 SYDVKM. The CDR3 runs to 15 residues. The CDR3 protein is CAVGGMYSISYEQYF. CDR3 nucleotide sequence: TGTGCCGTCGGAGGGATGTACTCAATCTCCTACGAGCAGTACTTC.

This chain uses TRBV7-9 with TRBJ2-5, with D perhaps matching TRBD2 (7 bases). The CDR3 is 15 residues long. CDR1 is SEHNR and CDR2 is FQNEAQ in the germline V gene (reference sequence). V lost 5 bases, J lost 2 bases, and 15 bases lay in between. For the CDR3, the DNA is TGTGCCAGCAGCGATGGGGGGGCAGCGCAAGAGACCCAGTACTTC. It yields the protein CASSDGGAAQETQYF.

This chain uses TRBV20-1 with TRBJ1-2, with D perhaps matching TRBD1 (6 bases). Germline values: CDR1 DFQATT, CDR2 SNEGSKA (reference sequence). This CDR3 contains 14 residues. V was clipped by 1 base and J by 4 bases, with 13 bases between them. The DNA for the CDR3 is TGCAGTGCTAGAGCGGACAGCACTTCCTATGGCTACACCTTC. It encodes CSARADSTSYGYTF.

V is TRBV12-3 or TRBV12-4 and J is TRBJ2-7, with 8 positions matching TRBD2. J gave up 5 bases and V 6 bases, and 12 bases lay outside the gene matches. The CDR3 is 15 residues long. The CDR3 sequence: CASRRAGVGVDEQYF. CDR3 nucleotide sequence: TGTGCCAGCAGACGAGCGGGGGTCGGAGTCGACGAGCAGTACTTC.

This clonotype came up a few times. The rearrangement joins TRBV20-1 to TRBJ2-7, with a possible D match to TRBD2 (5 bases). This CDR3 spans 16 amino acids. Germline values: CDR1 DFQATT, CDR2 SNEGSKA (reference sequence). Trimming removed 3 bases from V and 0 bases from J, with 18 bases in between. CDR3 protein: CSARGRIGLSSYEQYF. CDR3 in DNA: TGCAGTGCTAGGGGGAGAATCGGGTTGAGCTCCTACGAGCAGTACTTC.

V gene TRBV20-1 combines with J gene TRBJ2-1, with 8 bases identical to TRBD2. Trimming removed 6 bases from V and 6 bases from J; junction bases left unmatched: 4. The CDR3 has 12 amino acids. CDR1 is DFQATT and CDR2 is SNEGSKA in the germline V gene (reference sequence). CDR3 in DNA: TGCAGTGCAGCGGGAGAACTCAATGAGCAGTTCTTC. Residues: CSAAGELNEQFF.